This T cell receptor beta chain was sequenced during a study of control samples from healthy donors and cancer patients. The protocol was immunoSEQ multiplex PCR, while the TCRdb copy is restricted to in-frame clones and leaves out a portion. Among 90,000 to 150,000 clones, more than 75% were seen once, and the ten largest hold about an eighth. The table lists this clone with a count of one. The CDR3 sequence is 17 residues long. V was trimmed by 3 bases and J by 2 bases, leaving 18 bases between them. The germline V gene encodes CDR1 LNHNV and CDR2 YYDKDF (reference sequence). The TCR comes from a man aged 25-40 years in good health. This chain uses TRBV15 with TRBJ2-3, with D possibly called TRBD1 or TRBD2 (5 bases each). Sequencing input: blood. DNA for the CDR3: TGTGCCACCAGCAGGAGGGGAGAGCGGCCACCCACAGATACGCAGTATTTT. It specifies CATSRRGERPPTDTQYF.